These 12 T cell receptor beta chains originate from one sample sequenced in a study of blood T cell repertoires in COVID-19. Using immunoSEQ multiplex PCR, the repertoire was profiled, and TCRdb retains in-frame clones only, with some absent. The table has about 210,000 clones, around 89% seen once. Sequencing used peripheral blood. Receptors were obtained from a woman aged 40 to 50 with acute or convalescent COVID-19.

The V and J genes are TRBV27 and TRBJ2-1, with 7 bases matching TRBD2. The V and J ends lost 9 bases and 8 bases, in that order; junction bases with no gene match: 10. Germline loops: CDR1 MNHEY, CDR2 SMNVEV (reference sequence). The CDR3 has 13 residues. CDR3 in amino acids: CASRDYTGYEQFF. The CDR3 DNA sequence: TGTGCCAGTCGGGACTACACCGGCTATGAGCAGTTCTTC.

This clone appeared a few times. The J gene is TRBJ1-2, the V gene TRBV6-4, with D perhaps TRBD1 (5 bases). The V end lost 2 bases, the J end lost 0 bases, and 16 bases lay between the germline ends. The CDR3 runs 17 residues. CDR1 is MRHNA, CDR2 SNTAGT, per germline. CDR3 residues: CASSDVGRVLANYGYTF. CDR3 sequence (DNA): TGTGCCAGCAGTGACGTTGGCAGGGTCTTAGCTAACTATGGCTACACCTTC.

The chain employs TRBV27 and TRBJ1-1; TRBD1 agrees at 8 bases. Germline CDR1 and CDR2: MNHEY and SMNVEV (reference sequence). Unmatched junction bases numbered 7, after V lost 3 bases and J lost 4 bases. The CDR3 extends over 15 amino acids. The CDR3 sequence: CASSLGTGFSTEAFF. Written as DNA, the CDR3 is TGTGCCAGCAGTTTGGGGACAGGTTTCAGCACTGAAGCTTTCTTT.

The chain uses TRBV5-1 and TRBJ2-1; 11 bases fit TRBD2. This CDR3 region has 17 residues. After removal of 1 base from V and 4 bases from J, the junction contained 7 bases not matched to a gene. Germline CDR1 SGHRS, CDR2 YFSETQ. CDR3 protein: CASSLSLAGGQYNEQFF. In nucleotides, the CDR3 is TGCGCCAGCAGCTTGAGCCTAGCGGGGGGCCAATACAATGAGCAGTTCTTC. The full variable domain, in which reference TRBV5-1 and TRBJ2-1 provide the parts outside the CDR3, is KAGVTQTPRYLIKTRGQQVTLSCSPISGHRSVSWYQQTPGQGLQFLFEYFSETQRNKGNFPGRFSGRQFSNSRSEMNVSTLELGDSALYLCASSLSLAGGQYNEQFFGPGTRLTVL.

This clone was counted once. V usage is TRBV6-5 and J usage is TRBJ2-7; D remains ambiguous. Trimming cost V 6 bases and J 0 bases, with 15 bases left between them. The CDR3 sequence is 15 residues long. Germline CDR1 and CDR2: MNHEY and SVGAGI. CDR3 sequence (DNA): TGTGCCAGCAGCCCCCTGACTGAAAGCTCCTACGAGCAGTACGTC. Translated, it gives CASSPLTESSYEQYV.

The chain employs TRBV12-5 and TRBJ1-4; 7 positions agree with TRBD1. The CDR3 is 16 residues long. Germline trimming cut 1 base from V and 8 bases from J; bases unmatched to any gene: 10. Germline assignment: CDR1 LGHNT and CDR2 FRNRAP. The CDR3 nucleotides read TGTGCTAGTGGTTTGGCGCTCCAGGGGGTTTACGAAAAACTGTTTTTT. It is translated as CASGLALQGVYEKLFF.

The chain links TRBV7-6 to TRBJ1-5, with a weak D call TRBD1 (5 bases). The V and J ends lost 7 bases and 3 bases respectively, with 16 bases between them. This CDR3 comprises 15 residues. In germline, CDR1 is SGHVS, CDR2 FNYEAQ. The CDR3 DNA follows: TGTGCCAGCAAGCTGTGGGGGGTAGACAATCAGCCCCAGCATTTT. Translated: CASKLWGVDNQPQHF. Supplemented by reference TRBV7-6 and TRBJ1-5, the full variable domain reads GAGVSQSPRYKVTKRGQDVALRCDPISGHVSLYWYRQALGQGPEFLTYFNYEAQQDKSGLPNDRFSAERPEGSISTLTIQRTEQRDSAMYRCASKLWGVDNQPQHFGDGTRLSIL.

This sequence joins TRBV4-2 and TRBJ2-1, with 11 bases fitting TRBD2. Germline V gene lookup returns CDR1 LGHNA and CDR2 YNFKEQ. The CDR3 is 15 amino acids. V lost 1 base, J lost 5 bases, and 1 base stayed unmatched. This chain's CDR3 is CASSQVAGGDNEQFF. DNA of the CDR3: TGTGCCAGCAGCCAAGTAGCGGGGGGGGACAATGAGCAGTTCTTC.

The chain links TRBV5-1 to TRBJ2-4; TRBD1 is a possible D gene (5 bases). Germline values: CDR1 SGHRS, CDR2 YFSETQ. The V end was cut by 0 bases, the J end by 6 bases, with 10 bases between. CDR3 length equals 14 residues. This chain's CDR3 is CASSLEGVGNIQYF. CDR3 sequence (DNA): TGCGCCAGCAGCTTGGAAGGGGTAGGAAACATTCAGTACTTC.

This chain links TRBV30 with TRBJ2-1, with 10 positions matching TRBD2. CDR3 length: 14 residues. Trimming took 0 bases from V and 9 from J; bases not matched to a gene: 5. Germline lookup yields CDR1 GTSNPN and CDR2 SVGIG (reference sequence). CDR3 nucleotide sequence: TGTGCCTGGAGTGTGGTAGCGGGGGGCTCTGAGCAGTTCTTC. Translated, it gives CAWSVVAGGSEQFF. Full variable domain (missing parts from reference TRBV30 and TRBJ2-1): SQTIHQWPATLVQPVGSPLSLECTVEGTSNPNLYWYRQAAGRGLQLLFYSVGIGQISSEVPQNLSASRPQDRQFILSSKKLLLSDSGFYLCAWSVVAGGSEQFFGPGTRLTVL.

The chain employs TRBV27 and TRBJ1-5; D not certain. V lost 5 bases and J lost 4, with 18 bases in between. Germline CDR1 MNHEY, CDR2 SMNVEV (reference sequence). The CDR3 runs to 16 residues. The CDR3 is CASSLSVPPYNQPQHF. In DNA form, the CDR3 reads TGTGCCAGCAGTCTGAGTGTGCCTCCCTATAATCAGCCCCAGCATTTT.

V is TRBV7-9 and J is TRBJ1-4, with D maybe TRBD1 (5 bases). The CDR3 totals 12 residues. V lost 10 bases and J 3 bases, leaving 9 bases between the germline ends. Germline CDR1 reads SEHNR; CDR2 reads FQNEAQ (reference sequence). CDR3 residues: CATEGANEKLFF. The CDR3 bases are TGTGCCACGGAAGGGGCTAATGAAAAACTGTTTTTT.